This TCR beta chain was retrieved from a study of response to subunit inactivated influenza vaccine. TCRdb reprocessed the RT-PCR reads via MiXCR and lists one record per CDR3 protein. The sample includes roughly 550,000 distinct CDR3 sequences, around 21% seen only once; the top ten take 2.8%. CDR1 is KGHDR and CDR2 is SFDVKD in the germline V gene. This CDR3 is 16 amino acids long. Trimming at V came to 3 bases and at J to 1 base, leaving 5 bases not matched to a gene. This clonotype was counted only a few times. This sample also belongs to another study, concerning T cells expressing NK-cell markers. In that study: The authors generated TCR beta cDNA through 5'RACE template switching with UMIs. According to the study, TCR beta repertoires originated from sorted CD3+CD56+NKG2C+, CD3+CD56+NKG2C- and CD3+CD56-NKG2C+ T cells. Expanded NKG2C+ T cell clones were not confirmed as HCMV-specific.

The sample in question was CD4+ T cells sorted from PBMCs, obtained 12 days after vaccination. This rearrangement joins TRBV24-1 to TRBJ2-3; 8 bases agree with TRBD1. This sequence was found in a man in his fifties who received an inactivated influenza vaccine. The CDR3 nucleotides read TGTGCCACCAGTGATCCGCAGACAGGGGGCACAGATACGCAGTATTTT. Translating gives CATSDPQTGGTDTQYF.